Reported below is one TCR beta chain. The antigen is undetermined. The record originates from a study of shared clonotypes between healthy human individuals. Study outcomes and limitations: Rarefaction exposed incomplete sorted-subset sequencing despite large depth. Clonotypes shared by all four sorted-subset donors had higher generation probabilities than non-shared clonotypes.

Profiling relied on immunoSEQ multiplex PCR, and the TCRdb table lists in-frame clones only, not all of them. The table records 2 million to 3 million clones, approximately 93% of them present only once. The CDR3 extends over 20 amino acids. Germline V gene data show CDR1 as MNHEY and CDR2 as SMNVEV (reference sequence). J was trimmed by 7 bases and V by 2 bases; bases with no gene match: 18. All the donors were Caucasian adults who lived in Nashville, Tennessee. This receptor was taken from a man between 18 and 35 years old in good health. Some clones in this sample may be carry-over from other donors' samples. Sample: naive CD4+ T cells from PBMCs. Described subset: CD45RA+ positively selected. The chain employs TRBV27 and TRBJ2-1; 12 nucleotides agree with TRBD2. The CDR3 DNA reads as TGTGCCAGCAGTTTAGCCCCGACTAGCGGGAGTTTGGGGCTATGGAATGAGCAGTTCTTC. Translated: CASSLAPTSGSLGLWNEQFF.